This T cell receptor beta chain was captured by sequencing in a study of T cell responses to AZD1222 COVID-19 vaccine. Study results and limitations: Baseline testing showed seropositivity in only six AZD1222 recipients. Among vaccine-associated CD4 TCRs, coverage spanned spike, with dominance at 160-218 and 743-854. No day 14 peak samples; only post-peak repertoires were characterized.

Germline CDR1 is KGHSH and CDR2 is LQKENI. There are 15 residues in the CDR3. Unmatched junction bases numbered 6, after V lost 1 base and J lost 6 bases. Repertoires were generated with immunoSEQ multiplex PCR, while TCRdb's copy carries only in-frame clones and drops some. This table has 120,000 to 150,000 clones, around nine tenths appearing once. A word on this clone: Its matching antigen is unknown.

The sequences come from peripheral blood, collected 28 days after the second AZD1222 dose. The chain has TRBV18 and TRBJ1-2; 9 bases are shared with TRBD1. The TCR was taken from an adult who received the AZD1222 COVID-19 vaccine. In DNA, the CDR3 is TGTGCCAGCTCACCACTTACAGGGGGCCGCGATGGCTACACCTTC. This translates into CASSPLTGGRDGYTF.